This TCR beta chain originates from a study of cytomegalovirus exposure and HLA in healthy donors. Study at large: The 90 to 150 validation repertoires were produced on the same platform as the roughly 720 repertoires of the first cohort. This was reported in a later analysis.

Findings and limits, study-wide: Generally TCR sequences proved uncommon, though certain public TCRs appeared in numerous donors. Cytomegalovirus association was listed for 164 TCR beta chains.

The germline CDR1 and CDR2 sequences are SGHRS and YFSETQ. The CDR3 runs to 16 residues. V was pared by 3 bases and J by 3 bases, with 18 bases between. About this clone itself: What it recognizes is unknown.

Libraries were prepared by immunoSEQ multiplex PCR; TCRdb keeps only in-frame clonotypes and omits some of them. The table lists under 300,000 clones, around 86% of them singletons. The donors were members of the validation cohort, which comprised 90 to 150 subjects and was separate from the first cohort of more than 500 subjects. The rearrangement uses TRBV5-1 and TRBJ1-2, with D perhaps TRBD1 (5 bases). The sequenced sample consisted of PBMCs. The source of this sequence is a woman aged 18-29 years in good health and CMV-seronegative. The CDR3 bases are TGCGCCAGCAGCTGGGGCTGGGCAGGACGACACTATGGCTACACCTTC. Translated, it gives CASSWGWAGRHYGYTF.